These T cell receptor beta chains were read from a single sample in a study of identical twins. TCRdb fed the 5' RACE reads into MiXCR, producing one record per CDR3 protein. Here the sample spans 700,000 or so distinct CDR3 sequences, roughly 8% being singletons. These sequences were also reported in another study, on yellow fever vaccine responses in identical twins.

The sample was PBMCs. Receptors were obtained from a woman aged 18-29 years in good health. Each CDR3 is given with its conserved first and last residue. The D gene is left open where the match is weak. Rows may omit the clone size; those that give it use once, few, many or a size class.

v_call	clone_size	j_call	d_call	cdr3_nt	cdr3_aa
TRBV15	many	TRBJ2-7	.	TGTGCCACCAATCCCCACCCCGAGGCCTACGAGCAGTACTTC	CATNPHPEAYEQYF
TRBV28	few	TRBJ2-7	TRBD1	TGTGCCAGCAGACGGACAGGGGTCAGGGAGCAGTACTTC	CASRRTGVREQYF
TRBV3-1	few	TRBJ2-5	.	TGTGCCAGCAGCCACCCTAATTTGCCAGTGGGGGATCGAGAGACCCAGTACTTC	CASSHPNLPVGDRETQYF
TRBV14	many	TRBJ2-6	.	TGTGCCAGCAGCCACTGGACTGGGGCCAACGTCCTGACTTTC	CASSHWTGANVLTF
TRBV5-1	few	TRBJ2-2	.	TGCGCCAGCAGCCTCTATTTACAGGGGAACACCGGGGAGCTGTTTTTT	CASSLYLQGNTGELFF
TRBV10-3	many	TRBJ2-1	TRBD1	TGTGCCATCGAAGGGGACAGGGCCTACAATGAGCAGTTCTTC	CAIEGDRAYNEQFF
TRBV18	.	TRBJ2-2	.	TGTGCCAGCTCACCTGACGGATCGCGGTCCGGGGAGCTGTTTTTT	CASSPDGSRSGELFF
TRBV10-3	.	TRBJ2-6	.	TGTGCCATCAGCCAGGGAGGCGGGGCCAACGTCCTGACTTTC	CAISQGGGANVLTF
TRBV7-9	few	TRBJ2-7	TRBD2	TGTGCCAGCAGCCCAGGTGGGACTAGCGGGCTCTCCTACGAGCAGTACTTC	CASSPGGTSGLSYEQYF
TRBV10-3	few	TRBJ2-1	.	TGTGCCATCACTCTGGGTGGGTTCAATGAGCAGTTCTTC	CAITLGGFNEQFF
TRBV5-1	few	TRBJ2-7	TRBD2	TGCGCCAGCAGTCGAGAAGCGGGAGGGGGATACGAGCAGTACTTC	CASSREAGGGYEQYF
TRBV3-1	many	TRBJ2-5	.	TGTGCCAGCAGCCAAGTCTCCGGTCAAGAGACCCAGTACTTC	CASSQVSGQETQYF
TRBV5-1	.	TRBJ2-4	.	TGCGCCAGCAGCACCCGACAGTTACTAGCCAAAAACATTCAGTACTTC	CASSTRQLLAKNIQYF
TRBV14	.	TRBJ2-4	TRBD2	TGTGCCAGCAGCCAAGGCTGGGCGGGAGGGGACAAAAACATTCAGTACTTC	CASSQGWAGGDKNIQYF
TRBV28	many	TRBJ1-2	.	TGTGCCAGCAGGCTCCAGGGAAACTATGGCTACACCTTC	CASRLQGNYGYTF
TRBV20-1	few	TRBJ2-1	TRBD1	TGCAGTGCTAGACGACAGGGGGCCTACAATGAGCAGTTCTTC	CSARRQGAYNEQFF
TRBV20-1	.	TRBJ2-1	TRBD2	TGCAGTGCTTCTCCTAGGGTAGCGGGATATGAGCAGTTCTTC	CSASPRVAGYEQFF
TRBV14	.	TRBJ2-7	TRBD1	TGTGCCAGCGCACCCGAGACAGGGACATACGAGCAGTACTTC	CASAPETGTYEQYF
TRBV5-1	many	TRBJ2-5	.	TGTGCCAGCAGCTTAGGGGTGGAGACCCAGTACTTC	CASSLGVETQYF
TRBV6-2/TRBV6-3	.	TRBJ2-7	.	TGTGCCAGCAGCACATCCATCGTGCGGGGAGGTCGGTACTACGAGCAGTACTTC	CASSTSIVRGGRYYEQYF
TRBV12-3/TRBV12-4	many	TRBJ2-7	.	TGTGCCAGCAGCCCAGGCAGGGGTCCGAGCTCCTACGAGCAGTACTTC	CASSPGRGPSSYEQYF
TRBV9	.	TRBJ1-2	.	TGTGCCAGCAGCGCGCTGGGGAGGGGGACAAACTATGGCTACACCTTC	CASSALGRGTNYGYTF
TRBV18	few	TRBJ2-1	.	TGTGCCAGCTCACTGGACTCCCGCGGTGAAGATGAGCAGTTCTTC	CASSLDSRGEDEQFF
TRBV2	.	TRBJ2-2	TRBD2	TGTGCCAGCACCAATAGCGGGGTGGCCGGGGAGCTGTTTTTT	CASTNSGVAGELFF
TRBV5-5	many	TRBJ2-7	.	TGTGCCAGCAGCTTGATGGACACTAGGCCCTACGAGCAGTACTTC	CASSLMDTRPYEQYF
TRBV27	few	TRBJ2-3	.	TGTGCCAGCAGTTTCACCATGGGGGCAGATACGCAGTATTTT	CASSFTMGADTQYF
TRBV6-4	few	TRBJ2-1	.	TGTGCCAGCAGTGACGGGGATTCCGTCGATGAGCAGTTCTTC	CASSDGDSVDEQFF
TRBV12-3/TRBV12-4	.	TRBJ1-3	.	TGTGCCAGCAGTCCCGGGCAGGGTGGTGGAAACACCATATATTTT	CASSPGQGGGNTIYF
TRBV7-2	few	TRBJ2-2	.	TGTGCCAGCAGCCCCCCCCGTGGAACCGGGGAGCTGTTTTTT	CASSPPRGTGELFF
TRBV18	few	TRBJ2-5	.	TGTGCCAGCTCACCACTGCAGGTGGAGACCCAGTACTTC	CASSPLQVETQYF
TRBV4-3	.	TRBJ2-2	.	TGCGCCAGCAGCCAAGATCCGCCCACCGGGGAGCTGTTTTTT	CASSQDPPTGELFF
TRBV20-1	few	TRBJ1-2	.	TGCAGTGCTACTCAGGGATCTGGCTACACCTTC	CSATQGSGYTF